One T cell receptor (beta chain) is described in this entry. Its antigen specificity is not known. No much larger clone is present one base from it, and per-base qualities are unavailable. Systemically healthy Caucasian individuals from Russia, 39 in total and aged about 6 to 90 years, were included as donors. Around 9.7 milliliters of peripheral blood were collected from each donor into EDTA-treated Vacutainer tubes. Ficoll-Paque density-gradient centrifugation was used to isolate PBMCs, with at least 6.5 million per sample. Trizol reagent was used to extract total RNA from the PBMCs, yielding at least 5 micrograms per sample. For every donor, flow cytometry on a PBMC aliquot measured the percentage of naive CD45RAhigh/CD27high T cells. Receptors were amplified or captured by 5' RACE. TCRdb records Illumina HiSeq 2500 as the sequencer. A second 7 to 11 cycle PCR used a sample-barcoded 5' primer and a J-beta primer mix. A template-switch 5' adaptor carrying 12 random nucleotides introduced a unique molecular identifier onto each TCR beta cDNA molecule. At least 2.5 million CDR3-containing paired-end reads were obtained from each sample. First-strand cDNA was synthesized from all RNA with the Mint cDNA synthesis kit, primed by a TRBC-specific oligonucleotide. After uracil-DNA glycosylase treatment, a first 18-cycle PCR used universal primers M1SS and BC2_uni_R on all cDNA. The original methods were these. Normalization of each sample was performed by random selection of 1 million high-quality reads, each carrying a distinct molecular identifier. Reads sharing molecular identifiers were discarded rather than binned into consensus sequences. MiTCR, run with a Q25 quality threshold and the strictest error-elimination algorithm, handled CDR3 identification, clonotype clustering and error correction. Lower-bound total TCR beta diversity was estimated with a nonparametric unseen species model using Euler transformation. TCRdb ran its own pipeline on the public reads, namely fastp trimming at Q25 and MiXCR clone calling, and kept in-frame beta chains. One record per CDR3 amino acid sequence lists the most common genes and DNA. It is TCRdb's table, rather than the study itself, that gives the V and J calls and clone size. Across this sample there are about 1.5 million distinct CDR3 sequences, with 42% seen only once. The ten most abundant clones make up 7.9% of the sample.

This sample was included in a study of blood T cells in healthy people across ages (dated by TCRdb to the mid-2010s). For the study in its entirety: In model experiments, template switching captured roughly one uniquely barcoded TCR beta cDNA molecule for every two T cells. The study measured age-related changes in TCR beta repertoire diversity using deep sequencing normalized with unique cDNA molecular identifiers. To avoid experimental bias, donors of different ages were spread randomly across the sequencing lanes. For two donors (one aged 18 to 30 and one aged 80 or older), the study analyzed two additional independent replicas of 1 million unique cDNA reads from the same blood draw. Four age groups were formed from the donors: young (average around 15 years), middle-aged (approximately 40), aged (under 70) and long-lived (about 80).

The study at large found these results: Observed TCR beta diversity correlated strongly with the percentage of naive T cells measured by flow cytometry. As age increased, observed TCR beta diversity per million T cells dropped in a roughly linear way, and a significant reduction was already evident by age around 41. The CMV infection status of donors was not known, potentially confounding age-related changes in expanded clonotypes. Estimates of total diversity based on one million sequenced T cells were considered lower bounds and underestimates. Because profiling used bulk unsorted PBMCs, naive and antigen-experienced compartments could not be compared conclusively. Compared with the aged group, the long-lived group had more naive CD4+ T cells, fewer expanded clones and increased TCR diversity, suggesting age selection.

Looking up the germline V gene yields CDR1 MDHEN and CDR2 SYDVKM. V has 6 bases trimmed and J has 6 bases trimmed; junction bases matching no gene number 5. Counted from cysteine to phenylalanine, this CDR3 has 12 amino acids. The kept DNA is CDR3 alone, 36 bases in frame from the first base. The receptor was isolated from a woman aged 18-29 years in good health. The V gene is TRBV28 and the J gene is TRBJ2-7; TRBD1 agrees with 7 junctional bases. The specimen sequenced was blood. The CDR3 reads CASSGTGAEQYF. The nucleotide sequence reads TGTGCCAGCAGCGGAACAGGGGCCGAGCAGTACTTC.